A single sample gave rise to the 18 T cell receptor beta chains below, sequenced in a study of blood T cell repertoires in COVID-19 (TCRdb year 2020). Library preparation employed the immunoSEQ multiplex PCR assay. Here the immuneACCESS table is served through TCRdb, limited to in-frame sequences with V and J called. Missing clones are a known gap in these copies; in checked studies unresolved V genes cover under half, and the rest lacks a known reason. The sample contains hundreds of thousands of clones, 85% to 90% of them found a single time. The ten largest clonotypes hold about 1.7% of the sample. Specimen: PBMCs or T cells enriched from blood (not recorded which). All receptors derive from a man aged 40-50 years who had recovered from COVID-19.

This chain links TRBV4-1 with TRBJ2-7; TRBD1 matches 7 bases. Germline V gene data show CDR1 as MGHRA and CDR2 as YSYEKL. The CDR3 is 16 amino acids. J lost 3 bases, V lost 0 bases, and 8 bases had no gene match. The CDR3 nucleotides read TGCGCCAGCAGCCAAGAAACCGGGACAGTAAGCTACGAGCAGTACTTC. Translating it yields CASSQETGTVSYEQYF.

This clone occurred once. This chain connects TRBV4-1 to TRBJ2-1, with D possibly TRBD2 on 6 matching bases. CDR3 length equals 16 residues. With 4 bases removed from V and 8 bases from J, the gap between germline ends came to 21 bases. The germline V gene has CDR1 MGHRA and CDR2 YSYEKL. CDR3 sequence reads: CASSLGNSGPGDEQFF. The CDR3 coding sequence is TGCGCCAGCAGCCTAGGAAACAGTGGGCCGGGGGATGAGCAGTTCTTC.

The V call is TRBV5-6, the J call TRBJ2-3; 11 bases map to TRBD1. This CDR3 has 17 amino acids. V lost 4 bases and J lost 4; bases outside the gene matches: 11. The germline V gene has CDR1 SGHDT and CDR2 YYEEEE. CDR3 loop: CASSAGTGGRIADTQYF. CDR3 sequence (DNA): TGTGCCAGCAGCGCCGGGACAGGGGGGAGGATTGCAGATACGCAGTATTTT.

The J gene is TRBJ2-1, the V gene TRBV5-8; possible D gene TRBD1, 5 bases. Between the trimmed V and J ends, which lost 4 bases and 5 bases, there was a span of 16 bases. CDR1 and CDR2 (germline): SGHTS, YDEGEE. CDR3 length: 15 amino acids. The CDR3 sequence: CASSARDTTHNEQFF. CDR3 nucleotide sequence: TGTGCCAGCAGCGCCAGGGATACCACTCACAATGAGCAGTTCTTC. The whole variable domain, remainder taken from reference TRBV5-8 and TRBJ2-1, is EAGVTQSPTHLIKTRGQQATLRCSPISGHTSVYWYQQALGLGLQFLLWYDEGEERNRGNFPPRFSGRQFPNYSSELNVNALELEDSALYLCASSARDTTHNEQFFGPGTRLTVL.

J is TRBJ2-7 and V is TRBV10-2, with D maybe TRBD2 (6 bases). CDR3 length: 16 residues. Between the trimmed V and J ends, which lost 3 bases and 2 bases, there was a span of 17 bases. CDR1 and CDR2 (germline): WSHSY, SAAADI. The CDR3 nucleotides read TGCGCCAGCAGTGATGGGGGAGGCATGGTTACCTACGAGCAGTACTTC. The encoded protein is CASSDGGGMVTYEQYF.

DNA of the CDR3: TGTGCCAGCAGCCGCAGGGTTGTGGCCACTGAAGCTTTCTTT. It is translated as CASSRRVVATEAFF. The chain uses TRBV7-2 and TRBJ1-1; D may be TRBD1 (5 bases). Germline CDR1 SGHTA, CDR2 FQGNSA. Trimming pared 5 bases from V and 4 bases from J, leaving 14 bases between. The CDR3 length is 14 residues.

The chain uses TRBV6-5 and TRBJ2-1; TRBD2 matches at 11 bases. From germline, CDR1 is MNHEY and CDR2 SVGAGI. V was clipped by 0 bases and J by 7 bases; unmatched bases: 5. The CDR3 extends over 16 amino acids. Here the CDR3 DNA reads TGTGCCAGCAGTTACTCCAGGGGACTAGCGGTAAATGAGCAGTTCTTC. The encoded protein is CASSYSRGLAVNEQFF.

This rearrangement joins TRBV5-1 to TRBJ2-2; D gene unclear. Germline V gene data show CDR1 as SGHRS and CDR2 as YFSETQ. The CDR3 totals 14 residues. The V end was cut by 0 bases, the J end by 0 bases, with 3 bases between. The CDR3 is CASSLDSNTGELFF. CDR3 nucleotides: TGCGCCAGCAGCTTGGACTCGAACACCGGGGAGCTGTTTTTT.

This chain links TRBV10-2 with TRBJ2-1; 10 nucleotides line up with TRBD2. The CDR3 consists of 15 residues. Germline CDR1 WSHSY, CDR2 SAAADI. With 4 bases clipped from V and 2 bases from J, the junction kept 2 bases outside the gene matches. The chain's CDR3 is CASSVSGGTYNEQFF. CDR3 in DNA: TGCGCCAGCAGTGTTAGCGGGGGGACCTACAATGAGCAGTTCTTC.

This chain links TRBV3-1 (or the pseudogene TRBV3-2) with TRBJ1-6, with 8 nucleotides matching TRBD1. CDR1 is LGHDT and CDR2 is YNNKEL in the germline V gene (reference sequence). V lost 1 base, J lost 10 bases, and 6 bases stayed unmatched. The CDR3 runs to 15 residues. The CDR3 protein is CASSQGGTGRSPLHF. For the CDR3, the DNA is TGTGCCAGCAGCCAAGGGGGGACAGGAAGATCACCCCTCCACTTT.

V and J are TRBV5-1 and TRBJ2-7, with 7 positions matching TRBD1. J was trimmed by 2 bases and V by 2 bases; bases with no gene match: 7. The CDR3 length is 15 residues. CDR1 SGHRS and CDR2 YFSETQ come from the germline V gene. The CDR3 bases are TGCGCCAGCAGCTTTGGGACAGCGACACCCTACGAGCAGTACTTC. As protein: CASSFGTATPYEQYF.

V usage is TRBV18 and J usage is TRBJ1-4; 9 nucleotides match TRBD1. Germline V lookup: CDR1 KGHSH, CDR2 LQKENI. The CDR3 is 19 amino acids. The V and J ends lost 2 bases and 3 bases, in that order; junction bases with no gene match: 13. CDR3 protein: CASSPFEAPGQGSNEKLFF. The CDR3 DNA sequence: TGTGCCAGCTCACCATTCGAGGCACCGGGACAGGGTTCTAATGAAAAACTGTTTTTT. Based on the CDR3 plus reference TRBV18 and TRBJ1-4, the full variable domain is NAGVMQNPRHLVRRRGQEARLRCSPMKGHSHVYWYRQLPEEGLKFMVYLQKENIIDESGMPKERFSAEFPKEGPSILRIQQVVRGDSAAYFCASSPFEAPGQGSNEKLFFGSGTQLSVL.

This clone was picked up a small number of times. The J gene is TRBJ2-1, the V gene TRBV18, with D maybe TRBD2 (6 bases). Germline V gene data show CDR1 as KGHSH and CDR2 as LQKENI. CDR3 size: 15 residues. V shed 2 bases and J shed 4 bases, with 12 bases lying between them. CDR3: CASSPGDGGYNEQFF. The DNA for the CDR3 is TGTGCCAGCTCACCAGGGGATGGGGGGTACAATGAGCAGTTCTTC.

The chain carries TRBV5-4 and TRBJ1-6, with D hard to call. The CDR3 loop spans 20 amino acids. The V gene lost 3 bases and the J gene lost 0 bases, with 22 bases spanning the gap. From germline, CDR1 is SGHNT and CDR2 YYREEE (reference sequence). The CDR3, as DNA: TGTGCCAGCAGCTCGATGCCGGGATCTACCTCGAGCTCCTATAATTCACCCCTCCACTTT. Its protein is CASSSMPGSTSSSYNSPLHF.

This chain uses TRBV6-6 with TRBJ1-1, with 11 bases matching TRBD1. Unmatched junction bases numbered 7, after V lost 6 bases and J lost 7 bases. Germline V CDR1 and CDR2: MNHNY, SVGAGI (reference sequence). The CDR3 is 14 residues long. CDR3 residues: CASRAGTGGIEAFF. The CDR3, as DNA: TGTGCCAGCAGAGCCGGGACAGGGGGGATTGAAGCTTTCTTT.

V usage is TRBV5-1 and J usage is TRBJ2-3, with D maybe TRBD1 (6 bases). Germline loops: CDR1 SGHRS, CDR2 YFSETQ. This CDR3 spans 12 amino acids. Deletions cut 3 bases from V and 8 bases from J, with 10 bases between. In nucleotides, the CDR3 is TGCGCCAGCAGCTGGGACACTTTTACGCAGTATTTT. Translation gives CASSWDTFTQYF.

This clone has only a few counts. The rearrangement uses TRBV20-1 and TRBJ1-5; D remains ambiguous. The CDR3 spans 11 residues. Deletions cut 3 bases from V and 5 bases from J, with 5 bases between. The germline gives CDR1 DFQATT, CDR2 SNEGSKA (reference sequence). The CDR3 spells CSASRDQPQHF. The DNA for the CDR3 is TGCAGTGCTAGTCGGGATCAGCCCCAGCATTTT.

This chain links TRBV7-9 with TRBJ1-4; no clear D. Trimming left V 2 bases short and J 6 bases short, with 13 bases between. Germline CDR1 SEHNR, CDR2 FQNEAQ (reference sequence). The CDR3 is 15 residues long. The CDR3 sequence: CASSLSGSRDEKLFF. CDR3 DNA sequence: TGTGCCAGCAGCTTAAGCGGTTCCCGGGATGAAAAACTGTTTTTT.